Below are 18 T cell receptor beta chains sequenced from a single sample in a study of T cell responses to AZD1222 COVID-19 vaccine. Repertoires were generated with immunoSEQ multiplex PCR, while TCRdb's copy carries only in-frame clones and drops some. The sample has 150,000 to 180,000 clones, 85% to 95% seen once. The starting material was peripheral blood, obtained 28 days after the second AZD1222 dose. These TCRs come from an adult who received the AZD1222 COVID-19 vaccine.

The CDR3 is CASSLAAGSSYNSPLHF. Written as DNA, the CDR3 is TGTGCCAGCAGCTTAGCAGCGGGGAGCTCCTATAATTCACCCCTCCACTTT. This rearrangement joins TRBV5-5 to TRBJ1-6; D ambiguous. V was cut by 2 bases and J by 0 bases, with 12 bases left in between. Germline V gene data show CDR1 as SGHKS and CDR2 as YYEKEE (reference sequence). CDR3 size: 17 residues. Full variable domain (missing parts from reference TRBV5-5 and TRBJ1-6): DAGVTQSPTHLIKTRGQQVTLRCSPISGHKSVSWYQQVLGQGPQFIFQYYEKEERGRGNFPDRFSARQFPNYSSELNVNALLLGDSALYLCASSLAAGSSYNSPLHFGNGTRLTVT.

The chain couples TRBV28 to TRBJ2-7; tentatively, D is TRBD2 (6 bases). The germline V gene encodes CDR1 MDHEN and CDR2 SYDVKM. The CDR3 sequence is 14 residues long. Trimming cost V 5 bases and J 2 bases, with 13 bases left between them. As DNA, the CDR3 is TGTGCCAGCAGTCGGAGGGGATGGCCCTACGAGCAGTACTTC. Translation: CASSRRGWPYEQYF.

The rearrangement joins TRBV27 to TRBJ2-5; D is unclear. Trimming removed 3 bases at V and 3 bases at J, with 8 bases between. The V gene's germline CDR1 is MNHEY and CDR2 SMNVEV (reference sequence). CDR3 size: 13 residues. The CDR3 loop is CASSFKVEETQYF. The CDR3 nucleotides are TGTGCCAGCAGTTTTAAGGTAGAAGAGACCCAGTACTTC.

The chain couples TRBV6-5 to TRBJ2-2; 10 bases match TRBD1. Germline CDR1 is MNHEY and CDR2 is SVGAGI. V lost 4 bases and J lost 7; bases outside the gene matches: 6. This CDR3 comprises 15 residues. The CDR3 region is CASSSRQGAIGELFF. DNA for the CDR3: TGTGCCAGCAGTTCACGACAGGGGGCCATCGGGGAGCTGTTTTTT.

The chain recombines TRBV12-3 or TRBV12-4 with TRBJ1-1, with D perhaps matching TRBD1 (5 bases). Trimming took off 1 base at V and 7 bases at J, with 10 bases between the two ends. The CDR3 has 13 amino acids. The CDR3 is CASSLGVGDEAFF. For the CDR3, the DNA is TGTGCCAGCAGTTTAGGGGTGGGGGATGAAGCTTTCTTT.

The rearrangement joins TRBV27 to TRBJ1-1; TRBD1 matches 7 bases. CDR1 MNHEY and CDR2 SMNVEV come from the germline V gene (reference sequence). There are 13 residues in the CDR3. The V segment lost 5 bases and the J segment 5 bases; nucleotides outside the gene matches: 5. The CDR3 reads CASSPQGRTEAFF. DNA for the CDR3: TGTGCCAGCAGTCCACAGGGGAGGACTGAAGCTTTCTTT.

The genes are TRBV7-2 and TRBJ1-5; 10 bases match TRBD1. Germline CDR1 reads SGHTA; CDR2 reads FQGNSA. J gave up 4 bases and V 5 bases, and 5 bases lay outside the gene matches. CDR3 length: 15 residues. The CDR3 spells CASSPGTGDNQPQHF. The DNA of the CDR3 is TGTGCCAGCAGCCCCGGGACAGGGGATAATCAGCCCCAGCATTTT.

The chain has TRBV9 and TRBJ2-4; D is possibly TRBD1 or TRBD2 (5 bases each). CDR1 and CDR2 (germline): SGDLS, YYNGEE. The CDR3 spans 15 residues. V dropped 4 bases and J dropped 7 bases, with 18 bases sitting between them. In nucleotides, the CDR3 is TGTGCCAGCAGCCCTCGCTCCTTTGAGGGGAACATTCAGTACTTC. Encoded protein: CASSPRSFEGNIQYF. Complete variable domain (other parts from reference TRBV9 and TRBJ2-4): DSGVTQTPKHLITATGQRVTLRCSPRSGDLSVYWYQQSLDQGLQFLIQYYNGEERAKGNILERFSAQQFPDLHSELNLSSLELGDSALYFCASSPRSFEGNIQYFGAGTRLSVL.

The gene calls are TRBV27 and TRBJ1-5; D is ambiguous. Germline-derived CDR1 and CDR2 are MNHEY and SMNVEV (reference sequence). The CDR3 has 14 amino acids. The ends were cut back, 5 bases at V and 0 bases at J, with 8 bases in the middle. CDR3 sequence: CASSTGYSNQPQHF. The DNA for the CDR3 is TGTGCCAGCAGTACGGGGTATAGCAATCAGCCCCAGCATTTT.

Written as DNA, the CDR3 is TGCGCCAGCAGCTTGCCGAATACGGCCGAGCAGTACTTC. Amino acids: CASSLPNTAEQYF. The chain carries TRBV5-1 and TRBJ2-7; D ambiguous. V gave up 1 base and J gave up 6 bases, with 11 bases separating them. This CDR3 comprises 13 residues. Per germline, CDR1 SGHRS and CDR2 YFSETQ.

V is TRBV18 and J is TRBJ1-4; the D gene is possibly TRBD1 (6 bases). In germline, CDR1 is KGHSH, CDR2 LQKENI. V was pared by 3 bases and J by 2 bases, with 10 bases between. The CDR3 spans 15 residues. CDR3 DNA: TGTGCCAGCTCACCCCTTGGACAGACTAATGAAAAACTGTTTTTT. This translates into CASSPLGQTNEKLFF.

This clone has only one observation. The chain links TRBV11-1 to TRBJ2-7; D perhaps matches TRBD1 (5 bases). Trimming left V 1 base short and J 0 bases short, with 7 bases between. This CDR3 comprises 14 residues. CDR1 is SGHAT, CDR2 FQDESV, per germline (reference sequence). The CDR3 bases are TGTGCCAGCAGCTTAGAGACAGTCTCCTACGAGCAGTACTTC. Encoded protein: CASSLETVSYEQYF.

The chain couples TRBV5-5 to TRBJ2-5, with TRBD2 identical over 13 bases. Germline V CDR1 and CDR2: SGHKS, YYEKEE (reference sequence). The CDR3 runs to 15 residues. Trimming removed 3 bases from V and 5 bases from J; junction bases left unmatched: 4. In nucleotides, the CDR3 is TGTGCCAGCAGCTCGGGACTAGCGGGACTCGAGACCCAGTACTTC. Its translation is CASSSGLAGLETQYF.

The genes are TRBV5-4 and TRBJ1-5; TRBD1 matches 8 bases. The ends lost 2 bases at V and 5 bases at J; junction bases unmatched: 6. Germline V gene lookup returns CDR1 SGHNT and CDR2 YYREEE (reference sequence). The CDR3 totals 15 residues. CDR3 sequence (DNA): TGTGCCAGCAGCTTTTCACCAGGGGGCGATCAGCCCCAGCATTTT. Translating it yields CASSFSPGGDQPQHF. The full variable domain, in which reference TRBV5-4 and TRBJ1-5 provide the parts outside the CDR3, is ETGVTQSPTHLIKTRGQQVTLRCSSQSGHNTVSWYQQALGQGPQFIFQYYREEENGRGNFPPRFSGLQFPNYSSELNVNALELDDSALYLCASSFSPGGDQPQHFGDGTRLSIL.

This chain joins TRBV28 and TRBJ2-3; D is uncertain. V was cut by 5 bases and J by 0 bases, with 12 bases left in between. The CDR3 has 15 amino acids. CDR1 and CDR2 from the germline V gene are MDHEN and SYDVKM. CDR3 sequence: CASSTASSSTDTQYF. The CDR3 coding sequence is TGTGCCAGCAGTACAGCGAGTTCTAGCACAGATACGCAGTATTTT.

The chain recombines TRBV6-6 with TRBJ2-6; D is undetermined. With 9 bases removed from V and 1 base from J, the gap between germline ends came to 4 bases. CDR1 and CDR2 from the germline V gene are MNHNY and SVGAGI (reference sequence). CDR3 size: 12 residues. CDR3 loop: CASESGANVLTF. In nucleotides, the CDR3 is TGTGCCAGTGAGTCTGGGGCCAACGTCCTGACTTTC.

This rearrangement joins TRBV13 to TRBJ1-5; D may be TRBD1 (5 bases). The CDR3 extends over 14 amino acids. Germline V gene lookup returns CDR1 PRHDT and CDR2 FYEKMQ (reference sequence). With 3 bases removed from V and 3 bases from J, the gap between germline ends came to 9 bases. CDR3 sequence: CASSLRGANQPQHF. In DNA, the CDR3 is TGTGCCAGCAGCTTGAGAGGGGCCAATCAGCCCCAGCATTTT.

This clone was observed a few times. This rearrangement joins TRBV24-1 to TRBJ1-5; no clear D. Germline V lookup: CDR1 KGHDR, CDR2 SFDVKD. V was shortened by 4 bases and J by 10 bases, with 13 bases between the two germline ends. The CDR3 consists of 13 residues. The CDR3 here is CATSEAVSGPQHF. In nucleotides, the CDR3 is TGTGCCACCAGTGAGGCCGTTTCGGGCCCCCAGCATTTT.